This T cell receptor beta chain stems from a study of shared clonotypes between healthy human individuals. Here immunoSEQ multiplex PCR was the method, and the copy in TCRdb shows in-frame clones only, minus some. This sample yields more than 2,000,000 clones, of which 85% to 95% are seen a single time; about 0.13% belongs to the top ten. This clone was recorded only once. Its specificity is unknown. Overall study findings and caveats: The researchers took only blood, and tissue repertoires probably look different.

Sequencing was carried out using naive CD4+ T cells sorted from blood. Specified subset: CD45RA+ positively selected. The sequence derives from a man aged 18-30 years in good health.

The CDR3 reads CASKGNRETQYF. CDR3 bases: TGTGCCAGCAAGGGGAATCGAGAGACCCAGTACTTC. The rearrangement links TRBV27 to TRBJ2-5, with a tentative D call TRBD1 (5 bases). Looked up from germline, CDR1 is MNHEY and CDR2 is SMNVEV (reference sequence). V lost 7 bases to trimming and J lost 4 bases, with 10 bases between them. The CDR3 covers 12 residues.